This record concerns one T cell receptor (beta chain) sequence. The CDR3 has 14 residues. Trimming cost V 5 bases and J 0 bases, with 11 bases left between them. Looked up from germline, CDR1 is SGHNT and CDR2 is YENEEA. This sample stems from a study of T cell clones after liver transplantation. Study in general: Graft-donor-reactive sequences were compared with third-party-reactive TCRbeta sequences from pre-transplant mixed lymphocyte reactions.

Libraries were prepared by immunoSEQ multiplex PCR; TCRdb keeps only in-frame clonotypes and omits some of them. Of under 60,000 clones in the sample, 60% to 80% were seen once. The receptor's source is a human patient who received a liver transplant. Part of the T cells may come from the graft donor. Specimen: CD4+ T cells from blood, collected at the 22-month timepoint. The V gene is TRBV11-3, the J gene TRBJ2-7, with no clear D. For the CDR3, the DNA is TGTGCCAGCAGCCCGTCGAGGAGCTCCTACGAGCAGTACTTC. Translated, it gives CASSPSRSSYEQYF.